This T cell receptor beta chain comes out of a study of tumor and adjacent non-tumor tissue in lung cancer. General study results and limits: Normal lung showed higher cumulative top 100 clone frequency than tumor.

Trimming cost V 2 bases and J 9 bases, with 13 bases left between them. The CDR3 covers 13 residues. CDR1 and CDR2 (germline): MDHEN, SYDVKM. This sample's RNA came from whole unsorted tissue. More than 3 cm separated this lung sample from the edge of the tumor. Turning to this clonotype: Its antigen is undetermined.

A modified ARM-PCR protocol with three rounds of nested PCR amplified TCRbeta. Each CDR3 protein gets one entry after TCRdb re-called the multiplex PCR reads with MiXCR. The sample lists approximately 100,000 distinct CDR3 sequences, under 65% occurring once. Sequencing used distant non-tumor lung tissue. The TCR comes from a man between 60 and 75 years old with non-small cell lung cancer. The chain is built from TRBV28 and TRBJ1-1; no clear D gene. CDR3 nucleotides: TGTGCCAGCAGTTTAGGTTCGACCAGGCAAGCTTTCTTT. Its translation: CASSLGSTRQAFF.